Below, one T cell receptor (beta chain) is given with its context. This CDR3 region has 17 residues. CDR1 LGHNA and CDR2 YSLEER come from the germline V gene. The V gene end was trimmed by 0 bases and the J gene end by 4 bases; junction bases not matched to a gene: 7. This sample was included in a study of blood T cell repertoires in COVID-19. TCRdb's table, derived via immunoSEQ multiplex PCR, lists solely in-frame clones and lacks some. The sample yields approximately 20,000 clones, 70% to 90% seen once. The genes are TRBV4-3 and TRBJ2-7; 12 positions agree with TRBD2. The sequencing input was peripheral blood. This receptor was taken from a human donor with active COVID-19. The donor label of this sample is uncertain. The CDR3 is CASSQEYLAGGRYEQYF. CDR3 DNA: TGCGCCAGCAGCCAAGAATACCTAGCGGGAGGGAGGTACGAGCAGTACTTC.